A single sample gave rise to the 21 T cell receptor beta chains below, sequenced in a study of T cells in Graves' hyperthyroidism and ophthalmopathy. RNA transcripts were the template for amplifying TCR beta CDR3 regions. TCR CDR3 underwent first-round RT-PCR with the HTBI primer set. TCRdb reprocessed the multiplex PCR reads with MiXCR, giving one entry per CDR3 protein. The sample lists approximately 410,000 distinct CDR3 sequences, about 13% occurring once. The sequenced sample consisted of blood. The receptors shown here come from a woman in her late teens or twenties with Graves' hyperthyroidism.

The chain couples TRBV5-4 to TRBJ1-2; 8 bases map to TRBD1. The germline V gene has CDR1 SGHNT and CDR2 YYREEE (reference sequence). This CDR3 comprises 13 residues. The J segment lost 6 bases and the V segment lost 2 bases, leaving 3 bases of the junction unmatched. The CDR3 DNA reads as TGTGCCAGCAGCTTCAGGGGGCTGGATGGCTACACCTTC. As protein: CASSFRGLDGYTF.

Many counts were recorded for this clonotype. The chain links TRBV12-3 or TRBV12-4 to TRBJ1-2, with 7 bases matching TRBD1. CDR3 length: 15 residues. The junction had 12 bases not matched to a gene; V was cut back by 7 bases and J by 4 bases. The DNA for the CDR3 is TGTGCCAGCACCCTTGCGGCAGGGGGGCCCTATGGCTACACCTTC. This codes for CASTLAAGGPYGYTF.

This clonotype was recorded a few times. A junction boundary mismatches the germline segment, possibly from a read error. The genes are TRBV3-1 and TRBJ2-7, with D unresolved. The CDR3 consists of 13 residues. The germline CDR1 and CDR2 sequences are LGHDT and YNNKEL (reference sequence). CDR3 sequence reads: CAGSQDGYHEQYF. DNA of the CDR3: TGTGCCGGCAGCCAAGATGGCTACCACGAGCAGTACTTC.

This clonotype was observed at least ten times. The chain couples TRBV30 to TRBJ2-1; D is perhaps TRBD2 (6 bases). The CDR3 length is 14 residues. The germline V gene encodes CDR1 GTSNPN and CDR2 SVGIG (reference sequence). Deletions cut 3 bases from V and 4 bases from J, with 13 bases between. CDR3 protein: CAWRSADYYNEQFF. CDR3 nucleotides: TGTGCCTGGAGGAGTGCGGACTATTACAATGAGCAGTTCTTC.

This clonotype was seen ten or more times. The chain joins TRBV12-3 or TRBV12-4 to TRBJ1-5; D possibly corresponds to TRBD1 (6 bases). The V gene lost 3 bases and the J gene lost 9 bases, with 12 bases spanning the gap. The CDR3 spans 13 residues. The DNA for the CDR3 is TGTGCCAGCAGTTTCTCCCAGGGGTCGCCCCAGCATTTT. Translated: CASSFSQGSPQHF.

The table lists this clonotype with many counts. The gene calls are TRBV28 and TRBJ1-2; tentatively, D is TRBD1 (5 bases). The V gene lost 1 base and the J gene lost 4 bases, with 13 bases spanning the gap. CDR1 is MDHEN and CDR2 is SYDVKM in the germline V gene. The CDR3 has 15 residues. The DNA of the CDR3 is TGTGCCAGCAGTTTATACAGCGACGGGGGCTATGGCTACACCTTC. Translating gives CASSLYSDGGYGYTF.

This clonotype occurred a few times. As DNA, the CDR3 is TGTGCCACCAGCAGAGATTACCGGGACAAACTGTTTTTT. This encodes CATSRDYRDKLFF. The J gene is TRBJ1-4, the V gene TRBV15; D is perhaps TRBD1 (5 bases). There are 13 residues in the CDR3. V lost 0 bases, J lost 11 bases, and 10 bases lay in between. Germline V gene lookup returns CDR1 LNHNV and CDR2 YYDKDF (reference sequence).

Many counts were recorded for this clonotype. V and J are TRBV10-3 and TRBJ2-4; 9 bases match TRBD1. The trim removed 0 bases at V and 6 bases at J, leaving 0 bases unmatched. Per the germline V gene, CDR1 is ENHRY and CDR2 is SYGVKD. The CDR3 totals 14 residues. CDR3 protein: CAISESGQGNIQYF. In DNA, the CDR3 is TGTGCCATCAGTGAGTCGGGACAGGGAAACATTCAGTACTTC.

In this sample, this clonotype turned up a few times. The V gene is TRBV13, the J gene TRBJ1-2, with 8 bases lining up with TRBD1. V lost 0 bases and J lost 5; bases outside the gene matches: 5. This CDR3 has 15 amino acids. From germline, CDR1 is PRHDT and CDR2 FYEKMQ (reference sequence). The CDR3 loop reads CASSLGPTGGYGYTF. As DNA, the CDR3 is TGTGCCAGCAGCTTAGGGCCCACAGGGGGATATGGCTACACCTTC.

The genes are TRBV7-2 and TRBJ1-5; 7 nucleotides align to TRBD1. CDR1 is SGHTA, CDR2 FQGNSA, per germline. This CDR3 has 14 residues. V was clipped by 5 bases and J by 5 bases; unmatched bases: 6. The CDR3 loop reads CASSPGTEYQPQHF. CDR3 in DNA: TGTGCCAGCAGCCCCGGGACAGAGTATCAGCCCCAGCATTTT.

This clonotype has at least ten counts. The rearrangement links TRBV20-1 to TRBJ1-1, with a weak D call TRBD1 (6 bases). Trimming shortened V by 5 bases and J by 2 bases, and 18 bases separated the two germline ends. The CDR3 has 15 residues. Germline values: CDR1 DFQATT, CDR2 SNEGSKA (reference sequence). In DNA, the CDR3 is TGCAGTGCTCCCCTTCCGGGACATCCAAACACTGAAGCTTTCTTT. Amino acid sequence: CSAPLPGHPNTEAFF.

This clonotype was detected ten times or more. The genes are TRBV6-2 or TRBV6-3 and TRBJ1-2; 8 bases line up with TRBD1. Germline assignment: CDR1 MNHEY and CDR2 SVGEGT. This CDR3 is 13 amino acids long. J was trimmed by 2 bases and V by 4 bases; bases with no gene match: 0. The CDR3 sequence is CASSWTGNYGYTF. CDR3 DNA sequence: TGTGCCAGCAGTTGGACAGGGAACTATGGCTACACCTTC.

The chain couples TRBV19 to TRBJ2-1; no definite D call. This CDR3 region has 15 residues. V was cut by 4 bases and J by 12 bases, with 22 bases left in between. From germline, CDR1 is LNHDA and CDR2 SQIVND (reference sequence). The CDR3 is CASSNDWASPMGQFF. CDR3 bases: TGTGCCAGTAGTAACGATTGGGCGTCACCCATGGGGCAGTTCTTC.

This clonotype was seen repeatedly, ten times or more. V gene TRBV5-1 combines with J gene TRBJ2-1, with TRBD2 matching 7 bases. The CDR3 is 17 residues long. The germline gives CDR1 SGHRS, CDR2 YFSETQ. V gave up 3 bases and J gave up 6 bases; unmatched junction bases: 15. This CDR3 is CASSWTLGASGANEQFF. DNA for the CDR3: TGCGCCAGCAGCTGGACCCTCGGAGCTAGCGGCGCCAATGAGCAGTTCTTC. Full variable domain (remainder filled in from reference TRBV5-1 and TRBJ2-1): KAGVTQTPRYLIKTRGQQVTLSCSPISGHRSVSWYQQTPGQGLQFLFEYFSETQRNKGNFPGRFSGRQFSNSRSEMNVSTLELGDSALYLCASSWTLGASGANEQFFGPGTRLTVL.

The chain is built from TRBV27 and TRBJ2-3; D is unclear. This CDR3 has 14 residues. V was trimmed by 0 bases and J by 5 bases, leaving 9 bases between them. Per germline, CDR1 MNHEY and CDR2 SMNVEV (reference sequence). Here the CDR3 DNA reads TGTGCCAGCAGTTTATCGATTGGCTTAGATACGCAGTATTTT. It is translated as CASSLSIGLDTQYF.

This clonotype turned up a few times. The rearrangement uses TRBV10-3 and TRBJ1-4; D perhaps matches TRBD1 (6 bases). CDR3 length: 15 residues. In germline, CDR1 is ENHRY, CDR2 SYGVKD. The V gene lost 4 bases and the J gene lost 8 bases, with 17 bases spanning the gap. In DNA form, the CDR3 reads TGTGCCATCAGTGCTGGTGGGGGGGGCTCGGAAAAACTGTTTTTT. Amino acid sequence: CAISAGGGGSEKLFF.

This clonotype has just a few counts. The V and J genes are TRBV28 and TRBJ1-5, with no clear D. Germline CDR1 reads MDHEN; CDR2 reads SYDVKM. V dropped 2 bases and J dropped 0 bases, with 5 bases sitting between them. The CDR3 spans 14 residues. As DNA, the CDR3 is TGTGCCAGCAGTTTACAGAATAGCAATCAGCCCCAGCATTTT. Its protein is CASSLQNSNQPQHF.

The chain has TRBV30 and TRBJ2-7, with D unresolved. Germline assignment: CDR1 GTSNPN and CDR2 SVGIG (reference sequence). Trimming stripped 5 bases from V and 0 bases from J, with 11 bases between. This CDR3 has 13 residues. CDR3 residues: CAWARTGSYEQYF. Written as DNA, the CDR3 is TGTGCCTGGGCCCGGACGGGCTCCTACGAGCAGTACTTC.

This clonotype came up many times. The rearrangement uses TRBV29-1 and TRBJ1-2, with 10 positions matching TRBD1. With V trimmed by 6 bases and J by 8 bases, 15 bases remained unmatched. The germline CDR1 and CDR2 sequences are SQVTM and ANQGSEA. CDR3 length: 15 amino acids. The CDR3 region has the DNA TGCAGCGTGCCCAAAGGAGGACAGGGGGTTGGCGGCTACACCTTC. Residues: CSVPKGGQGVGGYTF.

This clonotype was seen a handful of times. V gene TRBV24-1 combines with J gene TRBJ1-2; TRBD1 might be the D (6 bases). The CDR3 is 13 residues long. V shed 4 bases and J shed 4 bases, with 9 bases lying between them. Germline-derived CDR1 and CDR2 are KGHDR and SFDVKD. The DNA of the CDR3 is TGTGCCACCAGTGAGAACAGGGCCTATGGCTACACCTTC. It codes for CATSENRAYGYTF.

The chain couples TRBV29-1 to TRBJ2-3; D is uncertain. Deletions cut 3 bases from V and 3 bases from J, with 7 bases between. The CDR3 is 12 residues long. Per germline, CDR1 SQVTM and CDR2 ANQGSEA. CDR3 loop: CSVDSGTDTQYF. CDR3 sequence (DNA): TGCAGCGTTGACAGTGGGACAGATACGCAGTATTTT.